This T cell receptor beta chain was recovered during a study of type 1 regulatory T cells. Overall study: This in vitro CD4 product, T-allo10, is enriched for Tr1 cells and alloantigen-specific.

TCRdb redid the calling of the reads with MiXCR, one entry per CDR3 protein. The sample has about 15,000 distinct CDR3 sequences, roughly 13% seen once; the top ten hold 15%. Germline V gene data show CDR1 as SQVTM and CDR2 as ANQGSEA. The CDR3 extends over 13 amino acids. This clonotype was counted at least ten times. What it binds is unknown. A junction end diverges from the germline sequence, so it may reflect a read error. The chain employs TRBV29-1 and TRBJ2-3; 11 bases align to TRBD2. The source of this sequence is a human donor in good health. Sample: cultured T cells, either the whole culture or a sorted T cell fraction (not recorded which). The CDR3 reads CSVLPTSGDPHLF. CDR3 sequence (DNA): TGCAGCGTCCTCCCGACTAGCGGGGATCCTCACCTTTTT.